This T cell receptor beta chain is drawn from a study of early T cells in non-severe SARS-CoV-2 infection. Whole-study results and caveats: Anti-spike CD8 specificities were favored by VDJdb matching, whose results missed private and CD4 specificities.

This clonotype has just a few counts. Its specificity is not known. This CDR3 region has 14 residues. V was trimmed by 6 bases and J by 1 base, leaving 7 bases between them. Per germline, CDR1 MNHEY and CDR2 SVGEGT. TCRdb processed the 5' RACE reads anew with MiXCR; each CDR3 protein has one entry. The sample contains 50,000 to 65,000 distinct CDR3 sequences, approximately 10% of which appear only once. Material: whole blood. The sequence was obtained from an adult who was a healthcare worker with PCR-confirmed SARS-CoV-2 infection or an uninfected control (not recorded which). The chain has TRBV6-2 or TRBV6-3 and TRBJ2-6; D is unresolved. The CDR3, as DNA: TGTGCCAGCAGCCGGAGTTCTGGGGCCAACGTCCTGACTTTC. It encodes CASSRSSGANVLTF.